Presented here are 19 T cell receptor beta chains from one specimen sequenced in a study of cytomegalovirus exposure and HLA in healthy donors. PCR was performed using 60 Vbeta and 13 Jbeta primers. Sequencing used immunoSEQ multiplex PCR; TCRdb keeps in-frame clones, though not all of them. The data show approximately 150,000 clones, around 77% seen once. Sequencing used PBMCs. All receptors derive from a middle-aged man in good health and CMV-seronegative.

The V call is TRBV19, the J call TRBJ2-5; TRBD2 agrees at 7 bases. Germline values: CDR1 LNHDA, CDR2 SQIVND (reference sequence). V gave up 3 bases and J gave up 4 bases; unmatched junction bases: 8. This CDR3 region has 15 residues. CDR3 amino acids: CASSMLAAGRETQYF. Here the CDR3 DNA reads TGTGCCAGTAGTATGCTAGCGGCGGGTAGAGAGACCCAGTACTTC.

DNA of the CDR3: TGTGCCAGCAGCCGGGACAGGGGGTTCGTCGGGGAGCTGTTTTTT. It encodes CASSRDRGFVGELFF. The chain uses TRBV5-8 and TRBJ2-2, with 11 bases lining up with TRBD1. This CDR3 region has 15 residues. CDR1 SGHTS and CDR2 YDEGEE come from the germline V gene. The V and J ends lost 4 bases and 7 bases, in that order; junction bases with no gene match: 6.

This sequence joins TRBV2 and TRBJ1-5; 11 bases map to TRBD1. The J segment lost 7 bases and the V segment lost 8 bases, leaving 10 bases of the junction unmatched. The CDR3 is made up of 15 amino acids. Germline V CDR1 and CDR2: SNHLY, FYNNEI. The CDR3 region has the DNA TGTGCCAGCCGGGACAGGGGGATCCGGGGCCAGCCCCAGCATTTT. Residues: CASRDRGIRGQPQHF.

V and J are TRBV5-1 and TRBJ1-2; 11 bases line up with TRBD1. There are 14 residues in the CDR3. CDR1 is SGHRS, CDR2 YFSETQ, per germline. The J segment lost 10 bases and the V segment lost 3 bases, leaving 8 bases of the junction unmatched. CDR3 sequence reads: CASSSGTGGGVYTF. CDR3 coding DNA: TGCGCCAGCAGCTCCGGGACAGGGGGGGGTGTCTACACCTTC.

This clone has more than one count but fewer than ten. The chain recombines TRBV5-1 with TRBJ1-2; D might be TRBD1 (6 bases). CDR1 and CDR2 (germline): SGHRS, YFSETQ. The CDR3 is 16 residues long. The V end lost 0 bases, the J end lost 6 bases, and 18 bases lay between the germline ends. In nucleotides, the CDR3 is TGCGCCAGCAGCTTGGCAAGCCAGGGGCCGTCGAATGGCTACACCTTC. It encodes CASSLASQGPSNGYTF. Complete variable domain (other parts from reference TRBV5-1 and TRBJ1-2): KAGVTQTPRYLIKTRGQQVTLSCSPISGHRSVSWYQQTPGQGLQFLFEYFSETQRNKGNFPGRFSGRQFSNSRSEMNVSTLELGDSALYLCASSLASQGPSNGYTFGSGTRLTVV.

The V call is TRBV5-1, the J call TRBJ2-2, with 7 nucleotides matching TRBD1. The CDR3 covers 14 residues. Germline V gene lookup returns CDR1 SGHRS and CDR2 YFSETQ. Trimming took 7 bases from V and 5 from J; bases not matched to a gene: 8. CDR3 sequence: CASAPGQFTGELFF. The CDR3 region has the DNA TGCGCCAGCGCCCCGGGACAGTTTACCGGGGAGCTGTTTTTT.

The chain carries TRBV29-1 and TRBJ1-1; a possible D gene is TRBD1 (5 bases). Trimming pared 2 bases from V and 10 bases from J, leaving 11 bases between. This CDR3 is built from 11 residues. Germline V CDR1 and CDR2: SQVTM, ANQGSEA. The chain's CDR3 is CSVERGGVAFF. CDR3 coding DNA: TGCAGCGTTGAACGGGGAGGGGTAGCTTTCTTT.

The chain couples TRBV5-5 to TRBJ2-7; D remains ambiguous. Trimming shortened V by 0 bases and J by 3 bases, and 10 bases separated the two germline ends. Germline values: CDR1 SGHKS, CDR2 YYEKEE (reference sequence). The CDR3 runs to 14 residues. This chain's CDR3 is CASSLEQRSYEQYF. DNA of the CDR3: TGTGCCAGCAGCTTGGAACAGAGAAGCTACGAGCAGTACTTC.

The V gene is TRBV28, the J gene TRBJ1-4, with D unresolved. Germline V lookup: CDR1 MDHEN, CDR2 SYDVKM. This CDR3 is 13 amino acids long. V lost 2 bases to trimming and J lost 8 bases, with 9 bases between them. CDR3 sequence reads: CASSLIGGEKLFF. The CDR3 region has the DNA TGTGCCAGCAGTTTAATAGGAGGAGAAAAACTGTTTTTT.

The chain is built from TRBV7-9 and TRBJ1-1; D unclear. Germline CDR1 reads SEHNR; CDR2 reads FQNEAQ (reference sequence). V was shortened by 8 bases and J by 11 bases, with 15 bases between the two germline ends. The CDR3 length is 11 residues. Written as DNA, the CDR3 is TGTGCCAGCCGCCGGGTTTCCGGGGCTTTCTTT. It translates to CASRRVSGAFF.

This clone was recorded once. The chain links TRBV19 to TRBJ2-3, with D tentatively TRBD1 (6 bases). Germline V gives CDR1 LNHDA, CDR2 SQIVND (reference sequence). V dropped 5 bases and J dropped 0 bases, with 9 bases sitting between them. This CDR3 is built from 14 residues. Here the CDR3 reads CASSATGSTDTQYF. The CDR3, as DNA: TGTGCCAGTAGTGCGACAGGCAGCACAGATACGCAGTATTTT.

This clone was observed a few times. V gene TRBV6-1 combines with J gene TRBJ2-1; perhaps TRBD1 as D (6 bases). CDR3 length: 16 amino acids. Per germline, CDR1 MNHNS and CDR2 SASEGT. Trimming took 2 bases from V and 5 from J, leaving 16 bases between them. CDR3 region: CASSEIAGTRNNEQFF. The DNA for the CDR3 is TGTGCCAGCAGTGAAATCGCCGGGACACGTAACAATGAGCAGTTCTTC.

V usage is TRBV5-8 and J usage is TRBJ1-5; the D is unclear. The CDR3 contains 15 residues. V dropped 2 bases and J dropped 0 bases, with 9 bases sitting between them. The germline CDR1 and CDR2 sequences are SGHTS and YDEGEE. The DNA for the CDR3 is TGTGCCAGCAGCTTAGAGTTTCCTAGCAATCAGCCCCAGCATTTT. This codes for CASSLEFPSNQPQHF.

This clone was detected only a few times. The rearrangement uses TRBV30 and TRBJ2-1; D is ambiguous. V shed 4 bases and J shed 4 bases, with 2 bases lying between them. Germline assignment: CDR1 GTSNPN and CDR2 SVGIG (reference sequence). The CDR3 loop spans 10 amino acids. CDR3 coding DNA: TGTGCCTGGACTTACAATGAGCAGTTCTTC. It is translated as CAWTYNEQFF.

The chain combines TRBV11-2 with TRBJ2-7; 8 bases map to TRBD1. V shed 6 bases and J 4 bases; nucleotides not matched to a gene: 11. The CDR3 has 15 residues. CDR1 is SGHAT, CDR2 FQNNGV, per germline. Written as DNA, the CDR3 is TGTGCCAGCAGTTCTTACCGGGACAGGACTTACGAGCAGTACGTC. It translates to CASSSYRDRTYEQYV.

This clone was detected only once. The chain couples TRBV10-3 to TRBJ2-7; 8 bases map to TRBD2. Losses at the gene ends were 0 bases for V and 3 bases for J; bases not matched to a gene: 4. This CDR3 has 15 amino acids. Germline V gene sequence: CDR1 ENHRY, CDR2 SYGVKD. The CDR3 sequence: CAISESPGGGYEQYF. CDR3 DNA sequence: TGTGCCATCAGTGAGTCCCCGGGAGGGGGCTACGAGCAGTACTTC.

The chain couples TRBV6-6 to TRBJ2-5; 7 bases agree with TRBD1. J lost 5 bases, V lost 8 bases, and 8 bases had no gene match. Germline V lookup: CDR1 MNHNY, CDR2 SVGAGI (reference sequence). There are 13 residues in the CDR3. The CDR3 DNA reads TGTGCCAGCTTAGCCCCGACAGGGGAGACCCAGTACTTC. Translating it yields CASLAPTGETQYF.

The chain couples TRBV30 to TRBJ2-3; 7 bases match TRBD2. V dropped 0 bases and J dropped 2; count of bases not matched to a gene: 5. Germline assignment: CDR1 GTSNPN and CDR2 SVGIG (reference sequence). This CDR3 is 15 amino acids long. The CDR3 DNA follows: TGTGCCTGGAGTGTGCGCCTAGCGGCCACAGATACGCAGTATTTT. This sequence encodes CAWSVRLAATDTQYF. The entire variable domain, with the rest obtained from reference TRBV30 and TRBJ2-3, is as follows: SQTIHQWPATLVQPVGSPLSLECTVEGTSNPNLYWYRQAAGRGLQLLFYSVGIGQISSEVPQNLSASRPQDRQFILSSKKLLLSDSGFYLCAWSVRLAATDTQYFGPGTRLTVL.

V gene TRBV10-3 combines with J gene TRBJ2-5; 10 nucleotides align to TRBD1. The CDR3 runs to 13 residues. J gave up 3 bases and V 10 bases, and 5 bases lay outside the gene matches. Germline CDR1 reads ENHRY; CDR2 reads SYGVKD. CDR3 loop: CATAGTGEETQYF. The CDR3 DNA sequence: TGTGCCACCGCCGGGACAGGGGAAGAGACCCAGTACTTC.